These 27 T cell receptor beta chains originate from one sample sequenced in a study of T-cell reconstitution after alpha-beta-depleted transplantation in children. Unique molecular identifiers tagged the TCRbeta library. TCRdb reprocessed the PCR reads with MiXCR, giving one entry per CDR3 protein. The table lists around 94,000 distinct CDR3 sequences, less than 6% of them singletons, with about 6% in the top ten. The sample here was PBMCs, mostly from graft donor cells, taken 60 days after TCRalphabeta/CD19-depleted stem cell transplant. The receptors stem from a female patient aged 2-9 years who had a stem cell transplant for Fanconi anemia, so the T cells may come from the graft donor.

Many counts were recorded for this clonotype. The V call is TRBV11-2, the J call TRBJ2-7; TRBD2 matches 10 bases. Germline V gives CDR1 SGHAT, CDR2 FQNNGV. The CDR3 spans 17 residues. Losses at the gene ends were 1 base for V and 0 bases for J; bases not matched to a gene: 6. The CDR3 DNA follows: TGTGCCAGCAGCTTAGGTCTAGCGGGAGATCTCTCCTACGAGCAGTACTTC. This encodes CASSLGLAGDLSYEQYF.

The V and J genes are TRBV5-5 and TRBJ2-2; D is unresolved. Trimming removed 2 bases from V and 4 bases from J, with 15 bases in between. This CDR3 has 16 residues. The germline gives CDR1 SGHKS, CDR2 YYEKEE (reference sequence). CDR3: CASSFVGLSFTGELFF. CDR3 DNA: TGTGCCAGCAGCTTTGTTGGCCTCTCCTTCACCGGGGAGCTGTTTTTT. The complete variable domain, with remaining parts taken from reference TRBV5-5 and TRBJ2-2, reads DAGVTQSPTHLIKTRGQQVTLRCSPISGHKSVSWYQQVLGQGPQFIFQYYEKEERGRGNFPDRFSARQFPNYSSELNVNALLLGDSALYLCASSFVGLSFTGELFFGEGSRLTVL.

This clonotype was counted many times. The chain has TRBV28 and TRBJ1-2, with 7 bases that match TRBD1. This CDR3 comprises 13 residues. J gave up 0 bases and V 8 bases, and 3 bases lay outside the gene matches. Germline V gene lookup returns CDR1 MDHEN and CDR2 SYDVKM. The CDR3, as DNA: TGTGCCAGCGGGGACAGACCTAACTATGGCTACACCTTC. Encoded protein: CASGDRPNYGYTF.

This clonotype turned up a few times. The chain carries TRBV18 and TRBJ2-2, with 8 bases aligning to TRBD1. Trimming cost V 7 bases and J 3 bases; bases outside gene matches: 7. Germline assignment: CDR1 KGHSH and CDR2 LQKENI. This CDR3 has 15 residues. CDR3 in amino acids: CASWTGTGDTGELFF. The DNA for the CDR3 is TGTGCCAGCTGGACAGGGACAGGCGACACCGGGGAGCTGTTTTTT.

The sample holds many counts of this clonotype. The V call is TRBV7-8, the J call TRBJ1-4; D unclear. This CDR3 spans 15 amino acids. Trimming took 6 bases from V and 5 from J, leaving 16 bases between them. CDR1 is SGHVS, CDR2 FQNEAQ, per germline. CDR3 sequence reads: CASSFRVLGNEKLFF. In DNA, the CDR3 is TGTGCCAGCAGTTTTAGGGTATTGGGAAATGAAAAACTGTTTTTT.

This clonotype was counted many times. This chain links TRBV25-1 with TRBJ2-7; 8 bases fit TRBD1. J was trimmed by 7 bases and V by 6 bases; bases with no gene match: 14. The CDR3 consists of 15 residues. The germline V gene encodes CDR1 MGHDK and CDR2 SYGVNS. The CDR3 protein is CASSLLFSRGREQYF. As DNA, the CDR3 is TGTGCCAGCAGCTTACTTTTCTCCAGGGGGCGGGAGCAGTACTTC.

This clonotype was detected only once. Being one base from a much bigger clone, this may be a read error. The chain couples TRBV2 to TRBJ2-2, with a weak D call TRBD1 (5 bases). CDR3 size: 13 residues. V was cut by 6 bases and J by 9 bases, with 14 bases left in between. Germline V lookup: CDR1 SNHLY, CDR2 FYNNEI. The CDR3 sequence: CASRVGQTWELFF. CDR3 DNA sequence: TGTGCCAGCAGGGTGGGGCAAACCTGGGAGCTGTTTTTT.

This clonotype was seen repeatedly, ten times or more. The rearrangement links TRBV20-1 to TRBJ2-3; D is undetermined. V was cut by 5 bases and J by 2 bases, with 8 bases left in between. The CDR3 extends over 12 amino acids. Germline values: CDR1 DFQATT, CDR2 SNEGSKA (reference sequence). CDR3 loop: CSAGYYTDTQYF. Written as DNA, the CDR3 is TGCAGTGCTGGTTACTACACAGATACGCAGTATTTT.

The chain carries TRBV7-9 and TRBJ2-5, with D possibly matching TRBD1 (6 bases). The V gene's germline CDR1 is SEHNR and CDR2 FQNEAQ (reference sequence). V was cut by 4 bases and J by 4 bases, with 19 bases left in between. CDR3 size: 16 residues. CDR3 sequence reads: CASSSTLGTLGETQYF. The CDR3 DNA is TGTGCCAGCAGCTCAACCCTAGGGACACTCGGAGAGACCCAGTACTTC.

This clonotype was seen more than once but under ten times. CDR3 sequence: CASSMGFREAPKLFF. Written as DNA, the CDR3 is TGCGCCAGCAGCATGGGGTTCCGGGAGGCGCCCAAGCTGTTTTTT. The J gene is TRBJ2-2, the V gene TRBV5-1; 7 bases line up with TRBD2. V shed 4 bases, J shed 12 bases, and the junction held 15 bases outside the gene matches. The CDR3 contains 15 residues. Germline lookup yields CDR1 SGHRS and CDR2 YFSETQ.

This clonotype was recorded many times. This chain links TRBV23-1 with TRBJ2-1; no clear D gene. TRBV23-1 is an ORF for which the function is uncertain. V dropped 4 bases and J dropped 0 bases, with 16 bases sitting between them. This CDR3 contains 17 residues. The CDR3 region has the DNA TGCGCCAGCAGTCCCCGTAGCAGTTGGAGCTCCTACAATGAGCAGTTCTTC. Its protein product is CASSPRSSWSSYNEQFF.

This clonotype was picked up many times. J is TRBJ2-3 and V is TRBV28; tentative D call: TRBD2 (7 bases). Germline lookup yields CDR1 MDHEN and CDR2 SYDVKM. Trimming stripped 3 bases from V and 0 bases from J, with 13 bases between. The CDR3 runs to 16 residues. CDR3 sequence reads: CASSFPGGLSTDTQYF. The CDR3 DNA is TGTGCCAGCAGTTTCCCGGGGGGCCTTAGCACAGATACGCAGTATTTT.

In its sample, this clonotype was seen many times. This chain links TRBV12-3 or TRBV12-4 with TRBJ2-7; tentatively, D is TRBD2 (7 bases). The length of the CDR3 is 17 residues. V was clipped by 0 bases and J by 2 bases, with 17 bases between them. The CDR3 nucleotides are TGTGCCAGCAGTTTAGCGCTAATCGGGGGGCAGGCCTACGAGCAGTACTTC. Protein sequence: CASSLALIGGQAYEQYF.

This clonotype was seen ten or more times. As DNA, the CDR3 is TGTGCCAGCAGTTTAGCCCTGCAGGGCGAGCAGTACTTC. It translates to CASSLALQGEQYF. The chain combines TRBV12-3 or TRBV12-4 with TRBJ2-7, with a weak D call TRBD1 (5 bases). The CDR3 loop spans 13 amino acids. Trimming pared 0 bases from V and 6 bases from J, leaving 9 bases between.

This clonotype came up a few times. The V gene is TRBV30, the J gene TRBJ2-2; D unresolved. CDR1 is GTSNPN, CDR2 SVGIG, per germline (reference sequence). The CDR3 contains 13 residues. V was cut by 4 bases and J by 0 bases, with 6 bases left in between. CDR3 protein: CAWKFTNTGELFF. Written as DNA, the CDR3 is TGTGCCTGGAAATTCACGAACACCGGGGAGCTGTTTTTT.

This clonotype has at least ten counts. The V gene is TRBV5-1, the J gene TRBJ1-3, with a possible D match to TRBD1 (6 bases). The CDR3 is made up of 16 amino acids. V shed 4 bases and J shed 4 bases, with 18 bases lying between them. In germline, CDR1 is SGHRS, CDR2 YFSETQ. CDR3 in amino acids: CASSTGAGVKGNTIYF. The CDR3 coding sequence is TGCGCCAGCAGCACCGGGGCAGGGGTCAAAGGAAACACCATATATTTT.

This clonotype was found a few times. The chain uses TRBV7-2 and TRBJ2-3; 9 positions match TRBD2. This CDR3 has 14 residues. Germline V gives CDR1 SGHTA, CDR2 FQGNSA. The ends lost 2 bases at V and 5 bases at J; junction bases unmatched: 2. For the CDR3, the DNA is TGTGCCAGCAGCTTATGGACTAGCGTAGATACGCAGTATTTT. Amino acids: CASSLWTSVDTQYF.

The chain is built from TRBV4-2 and TRBJ1-1; D is undetermined. CDR3 size: 15 residues. Trimming left V 1 base short and J 3 bases short, with 12 bases between. Germline CDR1 reads LGHNA; CDR2 reads YNFKEQ. The DNA for the CDR3 is TGTGCCAGCAGCCAAGGGAGTGGTAGAGACACTGAAGCTTTCTTT. This gives the protein CASSQGSGRDTEAFF.

The chain combines TRBV29-1 with TRBJ1-2; D is undetermined. V gave up 4 bases and J gave up 4 bases, with 10 bases separating them. In germline, CDR1 is SQVTM, CDR2 ANQGSEA. The CDR3 totals 12 residues. The CDR3 loop is CSVGRVSYGYTF. In DNA, the CDR3 is TGCAGCGTTGGTAGAGTGTCCTATGGCTACACCTTC.

This clonotype has just a few counts. This chain links TRBV21-1 with TRBJ1-2. TRBV21-1 is a pseudogene locus. The CDR3 extends over 15 amino acids. This CDR3 is CASSKLPDSNYGYTF. In DNA form, the CDR3 reads TGTGCCAGCAGCAAACTCCCAGATTCTAACTATGGCTACACCTTC.

The chain recombines TRBV7-9 with TRBJ2-3; TRBD1 aligns across 8 bases. CDR1 is SEHNR and CDR2 is FQNEAQ in the germline V gene (reference sequence). The CDR3 has 13 residues. Trimming cost V 10 bases and J 4 bases; bases outside gene matches: 7. The CDR3 bases are TGTGCCACCGGGACAGGTGGTGCAGATACGCAGTATTTT. Translated: CATGTGGADTQYF.

This clonotype was observed at least ten times. The chain couples TRBV6-5 to TRBJ2-1, with 10 positions matching TRBD2. V lost 1 base, J lost 6 bases, and 3 bases stayed unmatched. This CDR3 contains 15 residues. CDR1 MNHEY and CDR2 SVGAGI come from the germline V gene. As DNA, the CDR3 is TGTGCCAGCAGTTACTACGGGACTAGCGCCAATGAGCAGTTCTTC. As protein: CASSYYGTSANEQFF.

In this sample, this clonotype turned up many times. The chain carries TRBV7-3 and TRBJ1-1, with a tentative D call TRBD1 (5 bases). The V and J ends lost 1 base and 10 bases respectively, with 13 bases between them. This CDR3 has 13 residues. CDR1 and CDR2 from the germline V gene are SGHTA and FQGTGA. As DNA, the CDR3 is TGTGCCAGCAGCTTAAATAGTGGGGACCCAGCTTTCTTT. This gives the protein CASSLNSGDPAFF. The full variable domain, its missing parts supplied by reference TRBV7-3 and TRBJ1-1, is GAGVSQTPSNKVTEKGKYVELRCDPISGHTALYWYRQSLGQGPEFLIYFQGTGAADDSGLPNDRFFAVRPEGSVSTLKIQRTERGDSAVYLCASSLNSGDPAFFGQGTRLTVV.

The chain has TRBV24-1 and TRBJ2-1; TRBD2 aligns across 14 bases. There are 17 residues in the CDR3. The J segment lost 6 bases and the V segment lost 9 bases, leaving 12 bases of the junction unmatched. The V gene's germline CDR1 is KGHDR and CDR2 SFDVKD. The DNA for the CDR3 is TGTGCCACCCCTACCTCTACGACTAGCGGGAGGGTCAATGAGCAGTTCTTC. Its translation is CATPTSTTSGRVNEQFF.

This clonotype was counted at least ten times. The CDR3 loop reads CASSLVSSGAFNEQFF. The CDR3 coding sequence is TGCGCCAGCAGCTTGGTATCTAGCGGGGCCTTCAATGAGCAGTTCTTC. The rearrangement joins TRBV5-1 to TRBJ2-1, with 9 bases aligning to TRBD2. Germline V gene data show CDR1 as SGHRS and CDR2 as YFSETQ. This CDR3 has 16 residues. The V and J ends lost 0 bases and 6 bases, in that order; junction bases with no gene match: 7. Drawing the rest from reference TRBV5-1 and TRBJ2-1, the complete variable domain is KAGVTQTPRYLIKTRGQQVTLSCSPISGHRSVSWYQQTPGQGLQFLFEYFSETQRNKGNFPGRFSGRQFSNSRSEMNVSTLELGDSALYLCASSLVSSGAFNEQFFGPGTRLTVL.

This clonotype showed up just a few times. The CDR3 sequence: CAISEGGTGNQPQHF. DNA for the CDR3: TGTGCCATCAGTGAGGGCGGGACAGGTAATCAGCCCCAGCATTTT. This chain joins TRBV10-3 and TRBJ1-5, with TRBD1 identical over 8 bases. The CDR3 runs to 15 residues. The trim removed 2 bases at V and 4 bases at J, leaving 4 bases unmatched. Per germline, CDR1 ENHRY and CDR2 SYGVKD.

The sample holds one count of this clonotype. A much larger clonotype is one base distant, so this may be a read error. This chain links TRBV29-1 with TRBJ1-1; a possible D gene is TRBD1 (6 bases). Germline V lookup: CDR1 SQVTM, CDR2 ANQGSEA. V lost 7 bases, J lost 5 bases, and 17 bases lay in between. The CDR3 length is 13 residues. The CDR3 here is CSAEQGSGTEAFF. The CDR3 DNA reads as TGCAGCGCGGAACAGGGAAGTGGAACTGAAGCTTTCTTT.